This T cell receptor beta chain originates from a study of cytomegalovirus exposure and HLA in healthy donors. Whole-study context: The roughly 700 first-cohort repertoires and the roughly 120 validation repertoires shared the same platform, a later analysis reported.

Comments on this clone: The antigen remains undetermined.

Study-wide results and limits: That first-cohort TCR clusters tended to co-occur in the 95 to 150 validation repertoires was found in a later analysis. Testing in vitro showed a few CMV-associated chains specific for CMV antigens. There were under 200 TCR beta chains listed as cytomegalovirus-associated.

The V gene's germline CDR1 is SGHAT and CDR2 FQNNGV. Trimming shortened V by 4 bases and J by 5 bases, and 13 bases separated the two germline ends. The length of the CDR3 is 14 residues. The data were produced by immunoSEQ multiplex PCR, yet TCRdb's version contains in-frame clones alone and is incomplete. The data hold some 170,000 clones, with 86% observed a single time. The chain couples TRBV11-2 to TRBJ2-3, with D hard to call. The sequence came from a woman aged 18 to 35 in good health and CMV-seronegative. The sequenced sample was PBMCs. The CDR3 nucleotides are TGTGCCAGCAGCTCGATACAGCTCAGAGATACGCAGTATTTT. This sequence encodes CASSSIQLRDTQYF.